One and the same sample provided the 16 T cell receptor beta chains below, sequenced in a study of cytomegalovirus exposure and HLA in healthy donors. In the PCR, 60 Vbeta and 13 Jbeta primers were used. The method was immunoSEQ multiplex PCR; TCRdb's version includes in-frame clones alone and lacks a portion of them. The sample includes 72,000 or so clones, approximately 77% of them seen just once. The source material was PBMCs. Every receptor here comes from a woman under 40 in good health and CMV-seropositive.

Here the CDR3 DNA reads TGCGCCAGCAGCTTGTTCGGCACACAGTCCTACGAGCAGTACTTC. Translation: CASSLFGTQSYEQYF. The chain couples TRBV5-1 to TRBJ2-7; D is undetermined. Trimming removed 1 base at V and 1 base at J, with 12 bases between. The CDR3 spans 15 residues. CDR1 and CDR2 from the germline V gene are SGHRS and YFSETQ.

The CDR3 region has the DNA TGTGCCAGCAGTCCGGGAAACAATGAGCAGTTCTTC. As protein: CASSPGNNEQFF. This chain connects TRBV7-3 to TRBJ2-1, with D maybe TRBD2 (5 bases). The CDR3 spans 12 residues. The germline V and J ends were trimmed by 6 bases and 5 bases, with 8 bases remaining between them. Looked up from germline, CDR1 is SGHTA and CDR2 is FQGTGA.

The rearrangement links TRBV5-1 to TRBJ2-5; 7 bases map to TRBD2. Trimming took 1 base from V and 2 from J; bases not matched to a gene: 5. The CDR3 loop spans 15 amino acids. Germline CDR1 and CDR2: SGHRS and YFSETQ. In DNA form, the CDR3 reads TGCGCCAGCAGCTTGTTTACTAGCGTTCAAGAGACCCAGTACTTC. Its protein product is CASSLFTSVQETQYF.

This CDR3 reads CASSEGGQITEAFF. CDR3 bases: TGTGCCAGCAGTGAAGGGGGGCAGATCACTGAAGCTTTCTTT. V gene TRBV2 combines with J gene TRBJ1-1; maybe TRBD1 (6 bases). The CDR3 is 14 residues long. Germline V gene data show CDR1 as SNHLY and CDR2 as FYNNEI. Trimming shortened V by 1 base and J by 4 bases, and 10 bases separated the two germline ends.

About this clone: The CDR3 ends on some other residue instead of the conserved phenylalanine or tryptophan, so this is likely a read error. The chain joins TRBV29-1 to TRBJ1-2, with D perhaps TRBD1 (5 bases). From germline, CDR1 is SQVTM and CDR2 ANQGSEA. V was clipped by 1 base and J by 0 bases, with 12 bases between them. This CDR3 spans 15 amino acids. CDR3 in amino acids: CSVEGIQETNYGYTL. The CDR3 region has the DNA TGCAGCGTTGAAGGCATACAGGAAACTAACTATGGCTACACCCTC.

The gene calls are TRBV6-1 and TRBJ2-5; TRBD1 matches 12 bases. The junction had 9 bases not matched to a gene; V was cut back by 9 bases and J by 7 bases. Germline CDR1 reads MNHNS; CDR2 reads SASEGT. This CDR3 has 14 amino acids. CDR3: CASSGTGGAGTQYF. The CDR3 DNA reads TGTGCCAGTTCCGGGACAGGGGGCGCGGGGACCCAGTACTTC.

The CDR3 bases are TGTGCCAGCAGTTTCGGACAGAGGAACACTGAAGCTTTCTTT. Amino acids: CASSFGQRNTEAFF. This chain joins TRBV27 and TRBJ1-1; D might be TRBD1 (6 bases). The germline gives CDR1 MNHEY, CDR2 SMNVEV (reference sequence). V was pared by 3 bases and J by 1 base, with 9 bases between. The length of the CDR3 is 14 residues.

This clone occurred many times. Distinct nucleotide sequences in the sample also encode this CDR3. This chain uses TRBV9 with TRBJ2-2; TRBD1 agrees at 8 bases. The CDR3 covers 15 residues. CDR1 is SGDLS, CDR2 YYNGEE, per germline. V lost 2 bases to trimming and J lost 2 bases; unmatched junction nucleotides: 2. In DNA form, the CDR3 reads TGTGCCAGCAGCGTTCAGGGGGCCAACACCGGGGAGCTGTTTTTT. Protein: CASSVQGANTGELFF.

J is TRBJ1-5 and V is TRBV18, with 10 bases aligning to TRBD1. CDR3 length: 13 residues. Germline V gene data show CDR1 as KGHSH and CDR2 as LQKENI. V dropped 4 bases and J dropped 7; count of bases not matched to a gene: 1. CDR3 residues: CASSRTGGQPQHF. The CDR3 nucleotides read TGTGCCAGCTCACGGACAGGGGGACAGCCCCAGCATTTT.

This chain joins TRBV28 and TRBJ2-5; D unclear. Germline lookup yields CDR1 MDHEN and CDR2 SYDVKM. The CDR3 contains 12 residues. Between the trimmed V and J ends, which lost 6 bases and 2 bases, there was a span of 7 bases. CDR3 sequence (DNA): TGTGCCAGCAGCCCGGGTCAAGAGACCCAGTACTTC. It encodes CASSPGQETQYF.

V is TRBV18 and J is TRBJ2-1; TRBD1 might be the D (6 bases). This CDR3 has 15 residues. Trimming pared 4 bases from V and 5 bases from J, leaving 15 bases between. Per germline, CDR1 KGHSH and CDR2 LQKENI. The CDR3 here is CASSLQGPPDNEQFF. Written as DNA, the CDR3 is TGTGCCAGCTCACTACAGGGCCCTCCCGACAATGAGCAGTTCTTC.

This clone was found a few times. The V gene is TRBV2, the J gene TRBJ1-1; D might be TRBD1 (6 bases). CDR3 length: 13 residues. Germline V lookup: CDR1 SNHLY, CDR2 FYNNEI. V lost 5 bases, J lost 6 bases, and 13 bases lay in between. CDR3 sequence reads: CASSPDRYAEAFF. As DNA, the CDR3 is TGTGCCAGCAGTCCCGACAGGTATGCTGAAGCTTTCTTT.

The chain carries TRBV6-5 and TRBJ2-7; D remains unclear. Deletions cut 6 bases from V and 3 bases from J, with 9 bases between. The germline V gene encodes CDR1 MNHEY and CDR2 SVGAGI. The CDR3 is made up of 12 amino acids. The DNA of the CDR3 is TGTGCCAGCAGGAACTCCGTCTACGAGCAGTACTTC. Translated: CASRNSVYEQYF.

This chain connects TRBV7-2 to TRBJ1-4; tentatively, D is TRBD1 (5 bases). From germline, CDR1 is SGHTA and CDR2 FQGNSA. V dropped 8 bases and J dropped 0 bases, with 22 bases sitting between them. The CDR3 is made up of 18 amino acids. The CDR3 sequence is CASGRGWGRRATNEKLFF. CDR3 coding DNA: TGTGCCAGCGGCCGGGGGTGGGGGAGGAGGGCAACTAATGAAAAACTGTTTTTT.

The CDR3 nucleotides are TGTGCCAGCAGTGAGATAGCAGGGTTCGATACGCAGTATTTT. Protein sequence: CASSEIAGFDTQYF. The rearrangement links TRBV25-1 to TRBJ2-3, with a tentative D call TRBD1 (5 bases). This CDR3 has 14 residues. V dropped 3 bases and J dropped 6 bases, with 13 bases sitting between them. The germline V gene encodes CDR1 MGHDK and CDR2 SYGVNS. Full variable domain (rest looked up from reference TRBV25-1 and TRBJ2-3): EADIYQTPRYLVIGTGKKITLECSQTMGHDKMYWYQQDPGMELHLIHYSYGVNSTEKGDLSSESTVSRIRTEHFPLTLESARPSHTSQYLCASSEIAGFDTQYFGPGTRLTVL.

The sample holds a few counts of this clone. This chain uses TRBV25-1 with TRBJ1-4; perhaps TRBD1 as D (5 bases). CDR3 length: 16 residues. Germline V gene sequence: CDR1 MGHDK, CDR2 SYGVNS. The V gene lost 3 bases and the J gene lost 8 bases, with 19 bases spanning the gap. The DNA for the CDR3 is TGTGCCAGCAGTGACTCCGACCGAAGTGGGGCAGAAAAACTGTTTTTT. Encoded protein: CASSDSDRSGAEKLFF.